This entry describes one TCR beta chain. The CDR3 runs 16 residues. Germline assignment: CDR1 SGHRS and CDR2 YFSETQ. The V and J ends lost 0 bases and 1 base respectively, with 10 bases between them. These data originate in a study of blood T cell repertoires in COVID-19. Study details: Donors in the United States, Italy and Spain gave samples during acute or convalescent COVID-19.

The protocol was immunoSEQ multiplex PCR, while the TCRdb copy is restricted to in-frame clones and leaves out a portion. The sample contains some 74,000 clones, 83% of which appear only once. The chain employs TRBV5-1 and TRBJ2-2; D unresolved. The sequence was collected from a man older than 75 with acute or convalescent COVID-19. Sequenced: peripheral blood. Here the CDR3 DNA reads TGCGCCAGCAGCTTGGTAGCCAGCGTGAACACCGGGGAGCTGTTTTTT. Translated, it gives CASSLVASVNTGELFF.